The sequence of this T cell receptor beta chain was determined in a study of blood T cell repertoires in COVID-19. Generated by immunoSEQ multiplex PCR, the TCRdb table keeps only in-frame clones and is missing some. The sample gives about 170,000 clones, approximately 85% of which show up once; approximately 1.2% is in the top ten. V lost 6 bases to trimming and J lost 2 bases; unmatched junction nucleotides: 3. The CDR3 consists of 15 residues. Germline V gene lookup returns CDR1 SNHLY and CDR2 FYNNEI. The chain links TRBV2 to TRBJ2-1, with 11 positions matching TRBD2. The sequence was collected from a man aged 55 to 70 who had recovered from COVID-19. The specimen sequenced was peripheral blood. CDR3 sequence reads: CASRGGLAAYNEQFF. CDR3 nucleotide sequence: TGTGCCAGCAGGGGGGGACTAGCGGCCTACAATGAGCAGTTCTTC.